This T cell receptor beta chain was observed in a study of blood T cell repertoires in COVID-19. V gave up 4 bases and J gave up 2 bases, with 10 bases separating them. Germline values: CDR1 SGHRS, CDR2 YFSETQ. This CDR3 is 14 amino acids long. Profiling relied on immunoSEQ multiplex PCR, and the TCRdb table lists in-frame clones only, not all of them. Among about 330,000 clones listed, approximately 92% were seen once. Cohort assignment relied on participant-reported clinical history. The origin of this receptor is a woman in her 30s who had recovered from COVID-19. The source material was PBMCs or T cells enriched from blood (not recorded which). The gene calls are TRBV5-1 and TRBJ2-4, with D tentatively TRBD1 (6 bases). CDR3 in DNA: TGCGCCAGCAGCGGGGACAATCCCAAAAACATTCAGTACTTC. Encoded protein: CASSGDNPKNIQYF.